The clone carrying this T cell receptor beta chain was counted ten times or more. Its target is unknown. The data were obtained in a study of T-cell memory formation after mild COVID-19. Study details: The TCR clusters were mostly specific to one donor. Study-wide points: Day 15 to 85 contractors were CD4/CD8 balanced; later expanders leaned CD4+.

A single record per CDR3 protein comes from TCRdb applying MiXCR to the 5' RACE reads. The repertoire holds about 290,000 distinct CDR3 sequences, with approximately 15% as singletons. This TCR was sampled from a man aged 18 to 30 who had mild COVID-19 (a few samples of this study predate the infection). Cell type and time point are not known. Sequenced: PBMCs or a T cell subset sorted from them (not recorded which).

The DNA of the CDR3 is TGTGCCAGCAGCCTCGAGAGCACAGATACGCAGTATTTT. Protein sequence: CASSLESTDTQYF. The chain couples TRBV3-1 to TRBJ2-3; D is ambiguous. Trimming left V 4 bases short and J 0 bases short, with 5 bases between. Per the germline V gene, CDR1 is LGHDT and CDR2 is YNNKEL (reference sequence). There are 13 residues in the CDR3.